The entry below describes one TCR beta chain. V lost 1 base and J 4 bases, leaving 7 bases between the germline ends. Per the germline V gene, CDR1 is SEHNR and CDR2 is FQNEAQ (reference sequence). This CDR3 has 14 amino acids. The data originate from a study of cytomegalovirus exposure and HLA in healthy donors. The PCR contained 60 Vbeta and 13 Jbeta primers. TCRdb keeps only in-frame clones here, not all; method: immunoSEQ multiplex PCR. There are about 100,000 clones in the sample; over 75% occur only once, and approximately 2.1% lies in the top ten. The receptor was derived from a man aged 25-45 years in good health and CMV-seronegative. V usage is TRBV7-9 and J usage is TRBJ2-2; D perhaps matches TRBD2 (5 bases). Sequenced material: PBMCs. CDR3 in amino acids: CASSLDGSTGELFF. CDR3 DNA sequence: TGTGCCAGCAGCTTAGATGGGAGCACCGGGGAGCTGTTTTTT.